The next 9 T cell receptor beta chains were all read from a single sample in a study of cytomegalovirus exposure and HLA in healthy donors. The PCR had 60 Vbeta and 13 Jbeta primers. Profiling relied on immunoSEQ multiplex PCR, and the TCRdb table lists in-frame clones only, not all of them. The sample yields more than 110,000 clones, approximately 70% seen once. The sample consisted of PBMCs. These receptors were obtained from a human donor in good health.

In this sample, this clone turned up a few times. The chain links TRBV6-8 to TRBJ1-1; no clear D gene. The CDR3 is 15 amino acids. Germline V gene sequence: CDR1 MNHGY, CDR2 SAAAGT. Deletions cut 0 bases from V and 6 bases from J, with 14 bases between. CDR3 in amino acids: CASSYSDWAGAEAFF. The CDR3 nucleotides are TGTGCCAGCAGTTACTCCGATTGGGCAGGCGCTGAAGCTTTCTTT.

J is TRBJ2-1 and V is TRBV9, with TRBD2 identical over 13 bases. This CDR3 has 16 residues. V lost 3 bases, J lost 4 bases, and 4 bases stayed unmatched. Germline CDR1 and CDR2: SGDLS and YYNGEE. CDR3 sequence reads: CASSGLAGGPYNEQFF. The DNA for the CDR3 is TGTGCCAGCAGCGGACTAGCGGGAGGCCCTTACAATGAGCAGTTCTTC.

This CDR3 is CASSQEQFLGETQYF. CDR3 DNA sequence: TGTGCCAGCAGCCAAGAACAGTTTCTTGGGGAGACCCAGTACTTC. The chain joins TRBV4-2 to TRBJ2-5; unclear D gene. V shed 0 bases and J shed 5 bases, with 13 bases lying between them. Germline V CDR1 and CDR2: LGHNA, YNFKEQ. The CDR3 consists of 15 residues.

The rearrangement joins TRBV27 to TRBJ2-1; 10 nucleotides align to TRBD1. The CDR3 loop spans 19 amino acids. J was trimmed by 4 bases and V by 1 base; bases with no gene match: 13. Per germline, CDR1 MNHEY and CDR2 SMNVEV (reference sequence). The CDR3 bases are TGTGCCAGCAGTTTATGGGGACAGGGGAGAACCCAAAGGTACAATGAGCAGTTCTTC. This codes for CASSLWGQGRTQRYNEQFF.

This clone occurred a few times. The chain has TRBV6-1 and TRBJ2-2; D ambiguous. Looked up from germline, CDR1 is MNHNS and CDR2 is SASEGT. This CDR3 spans 14 amino acids. Trimming took 1 base from V and 4 from J, leaving 7 bases between them. The CDR3 region has the DNA TGTGCCAGCAGTGAAGGACTCGTCACCGGGGAGCTGTTTTTT. Translation: CASSEGLVTGELFF.

This clone was counted only a few times. The chain couples TRBV19 to TRBJ1-2; weak D call: TRBD1 (5 bases). The ends were cut back, 9 bases at V and 0 bases at J, with 17 bases in the middle. Germline lookup yields CDR1 LNHDA and CDR2 SQIVND (reference sequence). CDR3 length: 15 residues. Written as DNA, the CDR3 is TGTGCCAGCCGTAACACAGGAATAACTAACTATGGCTACACCTTC. This encodes CASRNTGITNYGYTF. Full variable domain (outside the CDR3, taken from reference TRBV19 and TRBJ1-2): DGGITQSPKYLFRKEGQNVTLSCEQNLNHDAMYWYRQDPGQGLRLIYYSQIVNDFQKGDIAEGYSVSREKKESFPLTVTSAQKNPTAFYLCASRNTGITNYGYTFGSGTRLTVV.

J is TRBJ1-1 and V is TRBV5-1, with TRBD1 matching over 7 bases. CDR3 length equals 13 residues. The V segment lost 4 bases and the J segment 9 bases; nucleotides outside the gene matches: 9. CDR1 and CDR2 (germline): SGHRS, YFSETQ. This CDR3 reads CASSAGTDLQAFF. Written as DNA, the CDR3 is TGCGCCAGCAGCGCCGGGACAGACCTCCAAGCTTTCTTT.

This clone was seen a handful of times. The gene calls are TRBV5-8 and TRBJ2-5; D is ambiguous. This CDR3 has 14 residues. Germline assignment: CDR1 SGHTS and CDR2 YDEGEE. V lost 1 base and J lost 2, with 9 bases in between. The CDR3 reads CASSLFYSQETQYF. The CDR3 DNA reads TGTGCCAGCAGCTTGTTTTACAGTCAAGAGACCCAGTACTTC. The full variable domain, in which reference TRBV5-8 and TRBJ2-5 provide the parts outside the CDR3, is EAGVTQSPTHLIKTRGQQATLRCSPISGHTSVYWYQQALGLGLQFLLWYDEGEERNRGNFPPRFSGRQFPNYSSELNVNALELEDSALYLCASSLFYSQETQYFGPGTRLLVL.

The genes are TRBV4-1 and TRBJ2-3, with 7 bases fitting TRBD2. The V gene end was trimmed by 1 base and the J gene end by 2 bases; junction bases not matched to a gene: 12. CDR3 length: 18 amino acids. Germline-derived CDR1 and CDR2 are MGHRA and YSYEKL. The CDR3 DNA reads as TGCGCCAGCAGCCAAGTGTCTGTGTTCCGGGAGGACACAGATACGCAGTATTTT. It is translated as CASSQVSVFREDTDTQYF.